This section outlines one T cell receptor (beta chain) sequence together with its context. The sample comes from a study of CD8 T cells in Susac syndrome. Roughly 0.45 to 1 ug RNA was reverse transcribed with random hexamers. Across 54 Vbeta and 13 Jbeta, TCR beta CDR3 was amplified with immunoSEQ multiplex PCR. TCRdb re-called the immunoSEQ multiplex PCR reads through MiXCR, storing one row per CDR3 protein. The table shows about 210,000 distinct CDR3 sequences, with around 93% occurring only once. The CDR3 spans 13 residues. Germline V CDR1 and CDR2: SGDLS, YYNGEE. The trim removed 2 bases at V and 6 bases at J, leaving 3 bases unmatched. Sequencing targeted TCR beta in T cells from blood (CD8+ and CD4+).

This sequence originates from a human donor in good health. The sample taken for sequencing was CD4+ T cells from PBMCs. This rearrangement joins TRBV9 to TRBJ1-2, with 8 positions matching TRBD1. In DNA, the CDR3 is TGTGCCAGCAGCGTTTCGACAGGGGATGGCTACACCTTC. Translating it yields CASSVSTGDGYTF.